The sequence of this T cell receptor (beta chain) was determined in a study of cytomegalovirus exposure and HLA in healthy donors. Study in general: Of some 400 genotyped donors, 80% to 85% grouped in the Caucasian-associated ancestry cluster. Study findings and constraints: Analyses of presence/absence relied on an assumption of roughly uniform sequencing depth across donors. 87-base-pair reads could not separate some V segments, including TRBV6-2 and TRBV6-3.

The CDR3 extends over 13 amino acids. In germline, CDR1 is SGHAT, CDR2 FQNNGV. V lost 4 bases, J lost 2 bases, and 9 bases lay in between. Notes on this clone: What it binds is not known.

The study ran its PCR with 60 Vbeta and 13 Jbeta primers. Libraries were prepared by immunoSEQ multiplex PCR; TCRdb keeps only in-frame clonotypes and omits some of them. The sample has some 90,000 clones; roughly 80% are singletons. Sequenced: PBMCs. The genes are TRBV11-2 and TRBJ2-7; tentatively, D is TRBD2 (6 bases). The TCR comes from a woman in her forties or fifties in good health and CMV-seropositive. In DNA form, the CDR3 reads TGTGCCAGCAGCTCGGGGGAGGCCTACGAGCAGTACGTC. The encoded protein is CASSSGEAYEQYV.